These 9 T cell receptor beta chains originate from one sample sequenced in a study of blood T cells in healthy people across ages. The authors ran a second PCR of about 6 to 11 cycles using a sample-barcoded 5' primer and a J-beta primer mix. A single record per CDR3 protein comes from TCRdb applying MiXCR to the 5' RACE reads. The sample lists 1 million or so distinct CDR3 sequences; more than 35% were seen once. The sample comprised blood. All receptors come from a woman aged 55-69 years in good health.

DNA for the CDR3: TGTGCCAGCAGCTCCTCGGGGACCTATAGCAATCAGCCCCAGCATTTT. Its translation is CASSSSGTYSNQPQHF. The chain employs TRBV27 and TRBJ1-5; D is perhaps TRBD1 (5 bases). The CDR3 covers 16 residues. V was clipped by 6 bases and J by 0 bases, with 15 bases between them. Germline V gives CDR1 MNHEY, CDR2 SMNVEV (reference sequence).

The rearrangement joins TRBV7-2 to TRBJ2-7; D not certain. This CDR3 has 16 amino acids. CDR1 and CDR2 (germline): SGHTA, FQGNSA. The V and J ends lost 0 bases and 1 base respectively, with 13 bases between them. As DNA, the CDR3 is TGTGCCAGCAGCTTAGCGGCGTCTCCAAGGTCCTACGAGCAGTACTTC. As protein: CASSLAASPRSYEQYF.

This clonotype has only one observation. The chain recombines TRBV20-1 with TRBJ1-1; TRBD1 is a possible D gene (6 bases). From germline, CDR1 is DFQATT and CDR2 SNEGSKA (reference sequence). Trimming shortened V by 1 base and J by 4 bases, and 13 bases separated the two germline ends. This CDR3 has 14 amino acids. The CDR3: CSARGTGLGTEAFF. DNA of the CDR3: TGCAGTGCTAGAGGCACAGGGCTAGGCACTGAAGCTTTCTTT.

The CDR3 is CASSFIGQENTEAFF. Written as DNA, the CDR3 is TGCGCCAGCAGCTTTATCGGGCAGGAGAACACTGAAGCTTTCTTT. This chain joins TRBV5-1 and TRBJ1-1; D is uncertain. This CDR3 has 15 residues. The ends were cut back, 2 bases at V and 1 base at J, with 12 bases in the middle. Germline assignment: CDR1 SGHRS and CDR2 YFSETQ.

The chain is built from TRBV9 and TRBJ2-1, with 10 bases identical to TRBD2. CDR3 size: 16 residues. The V gene end was trimmed by 5 bases and the J gene end by 8 bases; junction bases not matched to a gene: 13. The germline gives CDR1 SGDLS, CDR2 YYNGEE. CDR3 DNA: TGTGCCAGCAGTAAACGCGGGCTAGCGGGAGACGATGAGCAGTTCTTC. Its protein is CASSKRGLAGDDEQFF. The full variable domain, its missing parts supplied by reference TRBV9 and TRBJ2-1, is DSGVTQTPKHLITATGQRVTLRCSPRSGDLSVYWYQQSLDQGLQFLIQYYNGEERAKGNILERFSAQQFPDLHSELNLSSLELGDSALYFCASSKRGLAGDDEQFFGPGTRLTVL.

The V gene is TRBV20-1, the J gene TRBJ2-7; 12 bases agree with TRBD1. Trimming cost V 0 bases and J 7 bases; bases outside gene matches: 16. Per the germline V gene, CDR1 is DFQATT and CDR2 is SNEGSKA (reference sequence). The CDR3 extends over 18 amino acids. The chain's CDR3 is CSARDWGQGAASLREQYF. In DNA, the CDR3 is TGCAGTGCTAGAGATTGGGGACAGGGGGCCGCTAGCCTCCGGGAGCAGTACTTC.

This rearrangement joins TRBV28 to TRBJ2-1; TRBD2 matches at 13 bases. The CDR3 covers 14 residues. Losses at the gene ends were 5 bases for V and 10 bases for J; bases not matched to a gene: 5. Germline loops: CDR1 MDHEN, CDR2 SYDVKM. The CDR3 DNA reads as TGTGCCAGCAGTCTTCGGACTAGCGGGAGAGAGCAGTTCTTC. Its protein product is CASSLRTSGREQFF.

Remarks on this clonotype: One junction end disagrees with the germline gene, perhaps due to a read error. The V and J genes are TRBV5-1 and TRBJ2-7; weak D call: TRBD1 (5 bases). This CDR3 region has 12 residues. CDR1 is SGHRS and CDR2 is YFSETQ in the germline V gene. This CDR3 reads CTSSPEGAQQYF. The DNA of the CDR3 is TGCACCAGCAGCCCCGAAGGGGCACAGCAGTACTTC.

This clonotype was counted a few times. The CDR3 loop reads CASSPLGRSSTDTQYF. DNA for the CDR3: TGTGCCAGCAGCCCTCTGGGACGGAGCTCCACAGATACGCAGTATTTT. The chain joins TRBV7-3 to TRBJ2-3; either TRBD1 or TRBD2 may fit D (5 bases each). The length of the CDR3 is 16 residues. V was pared by 5 bases and J by 2 bases, with 17 bases between. Germline loops: CDR1 SGHTA, CDR2 FQGTGA.